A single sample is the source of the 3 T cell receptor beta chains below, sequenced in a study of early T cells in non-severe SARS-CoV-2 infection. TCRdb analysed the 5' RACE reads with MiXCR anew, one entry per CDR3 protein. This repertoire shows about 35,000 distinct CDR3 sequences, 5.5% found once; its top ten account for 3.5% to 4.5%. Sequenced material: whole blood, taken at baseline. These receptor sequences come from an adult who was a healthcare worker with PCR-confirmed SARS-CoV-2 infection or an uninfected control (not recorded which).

CDR3 protein: CASMHTGELFF. CDR3 DNA sequence: TGTGCCAGCATGCATACCGGGGAGCTGTTTTTT. The rearrangement links TRBV11-1 to TRBJ2-2; D remains unclear. The CDR3 spans 11 residues. Between the trimmed V and J ends, which lost 7 bases and 5 bases, there was a span of 5 bases. CDR1 is SGHAT, CDR2 FQDESV, per germline (reference sequence).

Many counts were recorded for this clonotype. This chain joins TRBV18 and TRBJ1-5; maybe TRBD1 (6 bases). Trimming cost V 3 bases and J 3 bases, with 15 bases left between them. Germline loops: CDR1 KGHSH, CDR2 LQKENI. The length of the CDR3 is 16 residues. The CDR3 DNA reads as TGTGCCAGCTCACCTCCCGGGGGCAGGATCAATCAGCCCCAGCATTTT. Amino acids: CASSPPGGRINQPQHF.

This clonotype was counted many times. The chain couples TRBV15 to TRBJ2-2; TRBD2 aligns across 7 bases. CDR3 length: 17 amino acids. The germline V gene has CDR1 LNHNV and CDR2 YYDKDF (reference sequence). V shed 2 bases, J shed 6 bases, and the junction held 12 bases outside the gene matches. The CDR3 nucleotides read TGTGCCACCAGCAGAAGTTCAGGCGGGAGATGGTCCGGGGAGCTGTTTTTT. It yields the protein CATSRSSGGRWSGELFF. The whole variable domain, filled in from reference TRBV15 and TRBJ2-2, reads DAMVIQNPRYQVTQFGKPVTLSCSQTLNHNVMYWYQQKSSQAPKLLFHYYDKDFNNEADTPDNFQSRRPNTSFCFLDIRSPGLGDTAMYLCATSRSSGGRWSGELFFGEGSRLTVL.